This TCR beta chain appears in the sequencing data of a study of radiotherapy plus CTLA-4 blockade in lung cancer. Using immunoSEQ multiplex PCR, the repertoire was profiled, and TCRdb retains in-frame clones only, with some absent. Here the sample spans about 49,000 clones, roughly 85% being singletons. Patients in the study, people with chemo-refractory metastatic non-small-cell lung cancer, received focal radiation plus ipilimumab CTLA-4 blockade. This CDR3 has 18 residues. Germline CDR1 and CDR2: SGHRS and YFSETQ. The ends were cut back, 4 bases at V and 0 bases at J, with 17 bases in the middle.

The sequence was obtained from a human donor with non-small cell lung cancer whose response to radiotherapy plus ipilimumab could not be evaluated. The sample consisted of peripheral blood, taken from a patient treated with radiotherapy plus ipilimumab. The chain links TRBV5-1 to TRBJ2-6, with D possibly matching TRBD1 (5 bases). The CDR3 region is CASSLPLTDLSGANVLTF. The CDR3 nucleotides read TGCGCCAGCAGCCTGCCCCTGACAGATCTCTCTGGGGCCAACGTCCTGACTTTC.